This TCR beta chain originates from a study of cytomegalovirus exposure and HLA in healthy donors. Study as a whole: Genetic ancestry analysis placed around four fifths of the 300 to 500 donors that were genotyped in the Caucasian-associated cluster.

Concerning this clone: Its antigen is not known.

The CDR3 loop spans 14 amino acids. The trim removed 4 bases at V and 2 bases at J, leaving 2 bases unmatched. CDR1 is SGHRS, CDR2 YFSETQ, per germline. Broader study findings: Three chains tied to CMV proved CMV antigen-specific in vitro. Productive rates of about 90% or about 30% were seen for most TCR beta V segments in an earlier analysis.

It was with 60 Vbeta and 13 Jbeta primers that the PCR ran. Sequencing was performed with immunoSEQ multiplex PCR; in TCRdb, only in-frame clones are kept and a portion is missing. The data contain about 140,000 clones, around 80% of them singletons. Specimen: PBMCs. The receptor was isolated from a man aged 18 to 35 in good health and CMV-seropositive. This chain joins TRBV5-1 and TRBJ2-1, with 8 bases identical to TRBD1. For the CDR3, the DNA is TGCGCCAGCAGCCTGGGACAGGCCTACAATGAGCAGTTCTTC. Encoded protein: CASSLGQAYNEQFF.